This T cell receptor beta chain originates from a study of Ad26.COV2.S vaccination and SARS-CoV-2 variants. The wider study: Recipients of Ad26.COV2.S got it intramuscularly, once or twice 56 days apart. Whole-study findings and limits: Substantial post-vaccination breadth of spike-specific CD8+ and CD4+ T cell responses was reported. Vaccine recipients had higher spike-specific TCR breadth than placebo recipients.

Only in-frame clones appear in the TCRdb table, and some are missing; sequencing was by immunoSEQ multiplex PCR. The repertoire holds more than 250,000 clones, 70% to 90% seen once, with about 3.6% in the top ten. Treatment defined: approximately 18 received Ad26.COV2.S at low or high dose, single or two shots; several received placebo; per-sample allocation not given. Each sample was drawn 63 days after the first injection (of vaccine or placebo). Vaccination employed an Ad26 vector expressing the Wuhan-strain SARS-CoV-2 spike. Points on this clone: The antigen remains unidentified.

This CDR3 is built from 16 residues. Trimming cost V 2 bases and J 1 base, with 13 bases left between them. In germline, CDR1 is SGHRS, CDR2 YFSETQ. The chain recombines TRBV5-1 with TRBJ1-3, with no clear D. The input for sequencing was peripheral blood, taken in a trial of Ad26.COV2.S vaccine versus placebo. The receptor was derived from a person between 18 and 65 years old who received the Ad26.COV2.S COVID-19 vaccine or a placebo. The DNA of the CDR3 is TGCGCCAGCAGCTTAAACTTGCTGGGGTCTGGAAACACCATATATTTT. Encoded protein: CASSLNLLGSGNTIYF.